Presented here are 15 T cell receptor beta chains from one specimen sequenced in a study of breast tumors, draining lymph nodes, adjacent tissues. TCRdb analysed the multiplex PCR reads with MiXCR anew, one entry per CDR3 protein. The sample comprises fewer than 25,000 distinct CDR3 sequences, about a third of which are singletons, and over 8.5% rests with the top ten. What was sequenced was breast tumor tissue. All receptors come from a female donor with breast cancer. Some clones in this sample may be carry-over from other donors' samples.

The V call is TRBV20-1, the J call TRBJ2-7; TRBD1 matches at 9 bases. The germline gives CDR1 DFQATT, CDR2 SNEGSKA (reference sequence). This CDR3 region has 13 residues. V shed 5 bases, J shed 2 bases, and the junction held 4 bases outside the gene matches. CDR3 sequence: CSAGGQGTYEQYF. CDR3 in DNA: TGCAGTGCTGGGGGACAGGGAACCTACGAGCAGTACTTC.

This clonotype was found many times. This sequence joins TRBV12-3 or TRBV12-4 and TRBJ2-1, with D hard to call. There are 12 residues in the CDR3. The V and J ends lost 5 bases and 3 bases respectively, with 5 bases between them. CDR3: CASSRFYNEQFF. As DNA, the CDR3 is TGTGCCAGCAGTAGGTTCTACAATGAGCAGTTCTTC.

The rearrangement links TRBV12-3 or TRBV12-4 to TRBJ2-7; TRBD2 might be the D (5 bases). The CDR3 has 13 amino acids. The V end lost 2 bases, the J end lost 5 bases, and 10 bases lay between the germline ends. Here the CDR3 DNA reads TGTGCCAGCAGTTTATCCGGGGAGAACGAGCAGTACTTC. It is translated as CASSLSGENEQYF.

Note on this clonotype: The conserved phenylalanine or tryptophan normally closing the CDR3 is absent here, so this likely arose from a read error. V usage is TRBV7-8 and J usage is TRBJ1-6; tentatively, D is TRBD1 (5 bases). Trimming shortened V by 6 bases and J by 6 bases, and 18 bases separated the two germline ends. The CDR3 is 16 amino acids. The germline V gene encodes CDR1 SGHVS and CDR2 FQNEAQ. The DNA of the CDR3 is TGTGCCAGCAGTCGAAGCCGGGACGGGGCTAATTCACCCCTCCACTCT. This translates into CASSRSRDGANSPLHS.

In this sample, this clonotype turned up a few times. The chain links TRBV20-1 to TRBJ1-1; 12 nucleotides match TRBD1. The CDR3 length is 16 residues. V shed 0 bases and J 6 bases; nucleotides not matched to a gene: 8. Germline values: CDR1 DFQATT, CDR2 SNEGSKA (reference sequence). The DNA of the CDR3 is TGCAGTGCTAGAGAGGGACAGGGGGCGTTCGGCGCTGAAGCTTTCTTT. This gives the protein CSAREGQGAFGAEAFF.

This clonotype was recorded at least ten times. The gene calls are TRBV5-1 and TRBJ1-2; 9 bases map to TRBD1. There are 14 residues in the CDR3. After removal of 2 bases from V and 8 bases from J, the junction contained 7 bases not matched to a gene. Germline assignment: CDR1 SGHRS and CDR2 YFSETQ. The CDR3 loop is CASSLTGGIEGYTF. Here the CDR3 DNA reads TGCGCCAGCAGCTTAACAGGGGGCATCGAGGGCTACACCTTC.

The chain couples TRBV5-6 to TRBJ2-3, with 14 nucleotides matching TRBD2. Germline CDR1 SGHDT, CDR2 YYEEEE. With 2 bases clipped from V and 3 bases from J, the junction kept 5 bases outside the gene matches. The CDR3 is made up of 17 amino acids. The CDR3, as DNA: TGTGCCAGCAGCTTTGGGACTAGCGGGAGCAAGACAGATACGCAGTATTTT. Translation: CASSFGTSGSKTDTQYF.

This clonotype was seen at least ten times. The J gene is TRBJ1-2, the V gene TRBV5-1, with D hard to call. The CDR3 sequence is 12 residues long. CDR1 and CDR2 from the germline V gene are SGHRS and YFSETQ. The V end was cut by 5 bases, the J end by 6 bases, with 11 bases between. The CDR3 DNA reads TGCGCCAGCAGTCTGTCCACCCATGGCTACACCTTC. Its translation is CASSLSTHGYTF.

This clonotype was recorded at least ten times. CDR3: CASSHGRGTRNTGELFF. The CDR3 DNA is TGCGCCAGCAGCCATGGGAGAGGGACTAGGAACACCGGGGAGCTGTTTTTT. The chain links TRBV4-3 to TRBJ2-2; TRBD2 aligns across 8 bases. This CDR3 is 17 amino acids long. The ends lost 3 bases at V and 1 base at J; junction bases unmatched: 7. CDR1 is LGHNA and CDR2 is YSLEER in the germline V gene.

To note about this clonotype: A junction end diverges from the germline sequence, so it may reflect a read error. This sequence joins TRBV10-3 and TRBJ2-1; D is unclear. Germline loops: CDR1 ENHRY, CDR2 SYGVKD. There are 14 residues in the CDR3. DNA for the CDR3: TGTGCCATCAGTGATCAAGCTATCAACAATGAGCAGTTTTTC. Translated: CAISDQAINNEQFF.

This clonotype is medium-sized (0.01 to 0.1%). The chain has TRBV4-2 and TRBJ1-2; D is uncertain. The CDR3 has 16 amino acids. Germline assignment: CDR1 LGHNA and CDR2 YNFKEQ. Trimming took 1 base from V and 3 from J, leaving 15 bases between them. CDR3 residues: CASSQVGHSRDYGYTF. Written as DNA, the CDR3 is TGTGCCAGCAGCCAAGTCGGCCACTCTCGGGACTATGGCTACACCTTC.

The DNA for the CDR3 is TGTGCCAGCAGTGAAGCACGGACAGGGAACACTGAAGCTTTCTTT. Translating it yields CASSEARTGNTEAFF. The chain couples TRBV2 to TRBJ1-1, with TRBD1 matching 7 bases. The CDR3 consists of 15 residues. Germline-derived CDR1 and CDR2 are SNHLY and FYNNEI. J gave up 1 base and V 0 bases, and 2 bases lay outside the gene matches.

This chain links TRBV4-3 with TRBJ2-5; D ambiguous. Germline V gene sequence: CDR1 LGHNA, CDR2 YSLEER. V shed 10 bases and J shed 3 bases, with 6 bases lying between them. The CDR3 loop spans 10 amino acids. CDR3 bases: TGCGCCAACTTCGAAGAGACCCAGTACTTC. Translating gives CANFEETQYF.

V and J are TRBV7-9 and TRBJ2-7, with a weak D call TRBD1 (6 bases). Germline lookup yields CDR1 SEHNR and CDR2 FQNEAQ (reference sequence). Trimming took off 4 bases at V and 0 bases at J, with 10 bases between the two ends. The CDR3 consists of 14 residues. The CDR3 nucleotides are TGTGCCAGCAGCTCGGCGACAGGCTCCTACGAGCAGTACTTC. This codes for CASSSATGSYEQYF.

This clonotype was found many times. This rearrangement joins TRBV2 to TRBJ2-3; D is uncertain. CDR1 and CDR2 from the germline V gene are SNHLY and FYNNEI. The CDR3 totals 14 residues. Trimming pared 4 bases from V and 0 bases from J, leaving 8 bases between. The CDR3: CASSGELSTDTQYF. The CDR3 DNA follows: TGTGCCAGCAGTGGAGAACTTAGCACAGATACGCAGTATTTT.